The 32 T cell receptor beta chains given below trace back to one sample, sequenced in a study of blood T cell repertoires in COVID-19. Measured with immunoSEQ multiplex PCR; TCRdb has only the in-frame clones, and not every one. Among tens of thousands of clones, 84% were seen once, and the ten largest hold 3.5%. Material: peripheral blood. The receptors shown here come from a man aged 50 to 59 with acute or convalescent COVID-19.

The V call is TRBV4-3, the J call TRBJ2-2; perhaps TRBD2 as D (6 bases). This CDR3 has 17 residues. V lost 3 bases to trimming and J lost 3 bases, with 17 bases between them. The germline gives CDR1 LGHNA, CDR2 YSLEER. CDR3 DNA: TGCGCCAGCAGCCACCCATCACGGGGGTGGGACACCGGGGAGCTGTTTTTT. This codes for CASSHPSRGWDTGELFF.

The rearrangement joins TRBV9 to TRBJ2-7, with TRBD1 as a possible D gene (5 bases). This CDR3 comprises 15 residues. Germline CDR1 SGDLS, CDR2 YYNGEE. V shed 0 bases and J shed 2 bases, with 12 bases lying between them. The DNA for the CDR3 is TGTGCCAGCAGCGTAGGTCAGGGTAGAGCCTACGAGCAGTACTTC. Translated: CASSVGQGRAYEQYF.

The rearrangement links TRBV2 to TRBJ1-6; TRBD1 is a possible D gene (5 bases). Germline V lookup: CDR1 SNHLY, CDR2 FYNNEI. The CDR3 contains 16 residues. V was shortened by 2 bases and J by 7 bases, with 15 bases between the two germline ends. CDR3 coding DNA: TGTGCCAGCAGTGAAACGGATCCACGGGGGAATTCACCCCTCCACTTT. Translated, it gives CASSETDPRGNSPLHF.

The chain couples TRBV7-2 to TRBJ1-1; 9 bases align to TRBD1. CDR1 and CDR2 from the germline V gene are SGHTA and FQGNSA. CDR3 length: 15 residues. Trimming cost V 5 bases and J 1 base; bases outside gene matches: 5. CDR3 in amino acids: CASSERQGGNTEAFF. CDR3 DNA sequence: TGTGCCAGCAGCGAAAGACAGGGGGGGAACACTGAAGCTTTCTTT. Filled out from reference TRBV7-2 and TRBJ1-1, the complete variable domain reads GAGVSQSPSNKVTEKGKDVELRCDPISGHTALYWYRQSLGQGLEFLIYFQGNSAPDKSGLPSDRFSAERTGGSVSTLTIQRTQQEDSAVYLCASSERQGGNTEAFFGQGTRLTVV.

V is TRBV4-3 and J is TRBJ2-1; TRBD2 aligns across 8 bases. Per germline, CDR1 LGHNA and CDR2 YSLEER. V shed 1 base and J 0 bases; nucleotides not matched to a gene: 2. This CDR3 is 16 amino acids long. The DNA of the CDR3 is TGCGCCAGCAGCCAAGGTGGGACTAGCTCCTACAATGAGCAGTTCTTC. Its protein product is CASSQGGTSSYNEQFF.

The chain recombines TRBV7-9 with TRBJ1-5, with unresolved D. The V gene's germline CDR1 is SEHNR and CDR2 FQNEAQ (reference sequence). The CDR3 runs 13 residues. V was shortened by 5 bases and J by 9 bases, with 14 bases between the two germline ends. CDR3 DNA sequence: TGTGCCAGCAGCCACGGAGAGCTTCGGCCCCAGCATTTT. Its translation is CASSHGELRPQHF.

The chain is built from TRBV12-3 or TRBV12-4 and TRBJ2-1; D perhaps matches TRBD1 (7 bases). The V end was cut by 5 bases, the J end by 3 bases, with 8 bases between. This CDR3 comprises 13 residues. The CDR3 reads CASSQGGYNEQFF. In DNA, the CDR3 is TGTGCCAGCAGTCAGGGGGGCTACAATGAGCAGTTCTTC.

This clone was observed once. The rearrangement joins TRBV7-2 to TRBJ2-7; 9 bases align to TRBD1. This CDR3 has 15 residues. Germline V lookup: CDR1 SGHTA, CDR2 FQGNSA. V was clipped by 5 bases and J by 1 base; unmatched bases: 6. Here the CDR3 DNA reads TGTGCCAGCAGCCGTTTTGGGACAGGGTCCTACGAGCAGTACTTC. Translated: CASSRFGTGSYEQYF.

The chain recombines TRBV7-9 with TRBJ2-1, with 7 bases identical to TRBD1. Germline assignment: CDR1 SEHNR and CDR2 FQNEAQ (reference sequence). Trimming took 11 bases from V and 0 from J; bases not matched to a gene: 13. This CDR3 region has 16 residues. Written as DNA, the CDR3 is TGTGCCGGAATTCCGGGACAGCGAAGCTCCTACAATGAGCAGTTCTTC. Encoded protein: CAGIPGQRSSYNEQFF.

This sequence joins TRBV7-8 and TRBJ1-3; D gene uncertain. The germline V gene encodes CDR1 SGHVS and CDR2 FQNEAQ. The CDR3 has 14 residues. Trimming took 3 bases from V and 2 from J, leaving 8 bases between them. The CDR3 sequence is CASSLSGTGNTIYF. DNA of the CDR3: TGTGCCAGCAGCTTGTCGGGAACTGGAAACACCATATATTTT.

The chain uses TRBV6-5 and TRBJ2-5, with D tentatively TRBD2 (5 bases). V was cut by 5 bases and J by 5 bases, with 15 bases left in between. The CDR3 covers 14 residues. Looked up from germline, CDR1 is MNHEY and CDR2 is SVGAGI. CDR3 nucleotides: TGTGCCAGCAGTCACCGACTATTTAGGGAGACCCAGTACTTC. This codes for CASSHRLFRETQYF.

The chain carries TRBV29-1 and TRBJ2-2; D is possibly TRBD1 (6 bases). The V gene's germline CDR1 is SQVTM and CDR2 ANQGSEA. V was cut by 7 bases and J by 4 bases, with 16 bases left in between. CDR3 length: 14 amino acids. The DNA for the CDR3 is TGCAGCGGGACCCCCAGGGGTTCCACCGGGGAGCTGTTTTTT. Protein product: CSGTPRGSTGELFF.

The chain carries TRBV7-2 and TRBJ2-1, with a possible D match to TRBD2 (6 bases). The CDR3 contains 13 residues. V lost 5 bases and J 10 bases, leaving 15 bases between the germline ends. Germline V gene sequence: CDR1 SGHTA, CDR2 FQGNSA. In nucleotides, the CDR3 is TGTGCCAGCAGCGACTGGGACTCTATAGAGCAGTTCTTC. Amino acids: CASSDWDSIEQFF.

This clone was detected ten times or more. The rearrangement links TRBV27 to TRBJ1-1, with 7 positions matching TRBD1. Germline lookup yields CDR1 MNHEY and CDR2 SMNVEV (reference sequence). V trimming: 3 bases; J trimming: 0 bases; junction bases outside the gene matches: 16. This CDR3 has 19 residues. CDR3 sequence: CASSFLLGQGVDLNTEAFF. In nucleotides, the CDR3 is TGTGCCAGCAGTTTTCTGTTGGGGCAGGGGGTCGATTTGAACACTGAAGCTTTCTTT.

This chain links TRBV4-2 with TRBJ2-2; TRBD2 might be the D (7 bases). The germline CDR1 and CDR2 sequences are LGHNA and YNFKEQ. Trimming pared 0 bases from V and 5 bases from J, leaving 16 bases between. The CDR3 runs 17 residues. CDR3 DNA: TGTGCCAGCAGCCAAGAAGGGGGAGGGCAAACGACCGGGGAGCTGTTTTTT. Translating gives CASSQEGGGQTTGELFF.

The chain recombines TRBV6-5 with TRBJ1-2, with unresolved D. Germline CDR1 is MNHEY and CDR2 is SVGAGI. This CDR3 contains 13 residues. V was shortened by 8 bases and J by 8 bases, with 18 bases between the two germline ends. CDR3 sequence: CASRLAGARGYTF. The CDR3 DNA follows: TGTGCCAGCCGGTTGGCCGGAGCTAGGGGCTACACCTTC.

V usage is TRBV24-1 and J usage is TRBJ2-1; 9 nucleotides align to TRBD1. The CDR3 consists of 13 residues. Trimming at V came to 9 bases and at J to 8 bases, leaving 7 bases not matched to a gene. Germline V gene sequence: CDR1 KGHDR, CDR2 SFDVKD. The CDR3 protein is CATLGQGPDEQFF. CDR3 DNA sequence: TGTGCCACCCTGGGACAGGGCCCCGATGAGCAGTTCTTC.

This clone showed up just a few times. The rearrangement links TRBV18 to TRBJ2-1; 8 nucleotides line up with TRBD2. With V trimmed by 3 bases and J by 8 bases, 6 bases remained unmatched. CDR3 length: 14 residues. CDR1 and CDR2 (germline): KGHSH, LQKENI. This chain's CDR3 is CASSPSGGFYEQFF. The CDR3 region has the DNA TGTGCCAGCTCACCGAGCGGGGGATTCTATGAGCAGTTCTTC.

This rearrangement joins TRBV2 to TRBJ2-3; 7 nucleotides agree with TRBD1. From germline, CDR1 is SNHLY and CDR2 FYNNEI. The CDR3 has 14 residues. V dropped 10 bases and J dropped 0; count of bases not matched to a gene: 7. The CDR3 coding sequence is TGTGCCACCAAGACAGGGCGGAGCACAGATACGCAGTATTTT. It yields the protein CATKTGRSTDTQYF.

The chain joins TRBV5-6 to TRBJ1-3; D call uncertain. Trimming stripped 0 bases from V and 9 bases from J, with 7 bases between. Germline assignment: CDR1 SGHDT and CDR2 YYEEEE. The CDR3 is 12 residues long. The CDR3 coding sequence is TGTGCCAGCAGCTTGGCCGCCAGCACCATATATTTT. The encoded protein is CASSLAASTIYF.

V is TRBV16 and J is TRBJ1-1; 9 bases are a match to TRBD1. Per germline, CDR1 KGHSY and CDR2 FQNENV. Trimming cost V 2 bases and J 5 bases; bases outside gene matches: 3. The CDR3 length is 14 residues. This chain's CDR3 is CASSQTGTGTEAFF. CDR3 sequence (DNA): TGTGCCAGCAGCCAAACCGGGACAGGGACTGAAGCTTTCTTT.

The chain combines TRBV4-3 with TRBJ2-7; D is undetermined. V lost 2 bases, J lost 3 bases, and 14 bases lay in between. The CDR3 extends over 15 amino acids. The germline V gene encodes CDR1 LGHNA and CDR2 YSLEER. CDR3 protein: CASSQSRLENYEQYF. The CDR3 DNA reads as TGCGCCAGCAGCCAATCGCGTCTGGAGAACTACGAGCAGTACTTC.

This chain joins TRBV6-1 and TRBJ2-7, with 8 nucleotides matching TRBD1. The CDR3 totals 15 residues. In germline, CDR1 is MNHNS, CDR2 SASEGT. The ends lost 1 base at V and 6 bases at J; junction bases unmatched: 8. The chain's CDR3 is CASSEVGEQGGEQYF. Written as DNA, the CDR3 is TGTGCCAGCAGTGAAGTAGGGGAACAGGGGGGCGAGCAGTACTTC.

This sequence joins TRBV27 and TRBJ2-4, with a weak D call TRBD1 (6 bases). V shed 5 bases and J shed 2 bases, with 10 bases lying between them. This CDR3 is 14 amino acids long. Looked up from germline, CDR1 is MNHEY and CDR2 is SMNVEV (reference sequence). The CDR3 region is CASSPRGSKNIQYF. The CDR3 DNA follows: TGTGCCAGCAGTCCGAGGGGGTCCAAAAACATTCAGTACTTC.

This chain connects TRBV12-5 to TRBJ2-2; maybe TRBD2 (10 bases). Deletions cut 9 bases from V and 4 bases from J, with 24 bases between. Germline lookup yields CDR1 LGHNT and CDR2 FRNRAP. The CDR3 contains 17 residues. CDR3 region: CASQRDRVAGGTGELFF. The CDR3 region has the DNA TGTGCTAGCCAACGGGACAGGGTAGCGGGAGGCACCGGGGAGCTGTTTTTT.

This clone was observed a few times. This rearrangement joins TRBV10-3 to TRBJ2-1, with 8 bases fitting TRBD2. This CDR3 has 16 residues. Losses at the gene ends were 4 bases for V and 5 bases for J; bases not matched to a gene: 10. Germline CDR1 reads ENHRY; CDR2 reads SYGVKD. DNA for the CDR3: TGTGCCATCAGTGGAGAGCGGGGGCCGGTGAACAATGAGCAGTTCTTC. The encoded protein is CAISGERGPVNNEQFF.

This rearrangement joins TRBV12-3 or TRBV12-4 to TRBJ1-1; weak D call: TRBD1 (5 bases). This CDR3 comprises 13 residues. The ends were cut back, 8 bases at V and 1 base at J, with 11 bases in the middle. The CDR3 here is CASAWGGNTEAFF. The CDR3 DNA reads TGTGCCAGCGCCTGGGGCGGGAACACTGAAGCTTTCTTT.

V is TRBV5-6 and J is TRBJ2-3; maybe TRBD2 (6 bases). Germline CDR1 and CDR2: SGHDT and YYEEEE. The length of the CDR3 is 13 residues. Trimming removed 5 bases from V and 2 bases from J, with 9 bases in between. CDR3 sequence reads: CASRGGNTDTQYF. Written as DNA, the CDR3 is TGTGCCAGCAGGGGAGGAAACACAGATACGCAGTATTTT.

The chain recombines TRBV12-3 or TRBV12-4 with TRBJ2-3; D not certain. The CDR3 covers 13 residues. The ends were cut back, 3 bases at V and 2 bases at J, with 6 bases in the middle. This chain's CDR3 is CASSFFYTDTQYF. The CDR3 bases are TGTGCCAGCAGTTTCTTCTACACAGATACGCAGTATTTT.

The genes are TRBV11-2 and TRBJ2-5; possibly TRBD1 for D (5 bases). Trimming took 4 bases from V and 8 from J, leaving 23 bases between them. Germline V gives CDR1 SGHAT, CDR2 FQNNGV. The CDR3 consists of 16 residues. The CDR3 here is CASSSETTVGHGTQYF. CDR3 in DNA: TGTGCCAGCAGCTCCGAAACGACAGTTGGCCACGGAACCCAGTACTTC.

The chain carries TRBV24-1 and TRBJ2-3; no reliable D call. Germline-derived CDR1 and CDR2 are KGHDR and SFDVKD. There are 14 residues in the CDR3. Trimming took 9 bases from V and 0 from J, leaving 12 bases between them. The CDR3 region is CATAPRASTDTQYF. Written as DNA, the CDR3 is TGTGCCACCGCTCCAAGAGCTAGCACAGATACGCAGTATTTT.

The CDR3 protein is CASSELGGQGALSAPLHF. CDR3 nucleotides: TGTGCCAGCAGTGAACTTGGGGGACAGGGGGCGCTGAGCGCACCCCTCCACTTT. This rearrangement joins TRBV6-1 to TRBJ1-6; the match to TRBD1 covers 12 bases. J was trimmed by 11 bases and V by 2 bases; bases with no gene match: 13. Per the germline V gene, CDR1 is MNHNS and CDR2 is SASEGT. The CDR3 length is 18 residues.